The subject of this entry is one TCR beta chain. This sample was included in a study of T-cell reconstitution after alpha-beta-depleted transplantation in children. A TCRbeta library incorporating unique molecular identifiers was prepared. Each CDR3 protein is one row after TCRdb ran MiXCR on the PCR reads. Here the sample spans 200,000 to 250,000 distinct CDR3 sequences, about a tenth being singletons. Germline V gene data show CDR1 as SGHVS and CDR2 as FNYEAQ. This CDR3 comprises 14 residues. The ends were cut back, 0 bases at V and 1 base at J, with 4 bases in the middle. The sample was PBMCs from the stem cell graft donor, taken from the stem cell graft. The V and J genes are TRBV7-6 and TRBJ2-1, with no clear D. This clonotype was obtained from a human donor who donated a stem cell graft to a child with acute lymphoblastic leukemia. As DNA, the CDR3 is TGTGCCAGCAGCTTAGCCCCGTCCTACAATGAGCAGTTCTTC. Protein product: CASSLAPSYNEQFF.